The present TCR beta chain was sequenced within a study of cytomegalovirus exposure and HLA in healthy donors. V was cut by 6 bases and J by 4 bases, with 17 bases left in between. This CDR3 region has 14 residues. CDR1 and CDR2 (germline): SQVTM, ANQGSEA. Researchers ran the PCR with 60 Vbeta and 13 Jbeta primers. Here immunoSEQ multiplex PCR was the method, and the copy in TCRdb shows in-frame clones only, minus some. The sample totals approximately 200,000 clones. Points on this clone: Its antigen is currently unknown.

Findings and limits, study-wide: Highly shared sequence variants in one cluster were likely a sequencing artifact. Reported findings show TCR beta sequences accurately forecast HLA-A and HLA-B alleles in most subjects. Follow-up analysis seemed to connect common viral pathogens with several of the most significant clusters identified.

The chain combines TRBV29-1 with TRBJ2-3; a possible D gene is TRBD1 (5 bases). Sequencing was done on a sample of PBMCs. The sequence derives from a boy aged 10-17 years in good health and CMV-seronegative. CDR3 in amino acids: CSVWSRWGADTQYF. The CDR3 nucleotides read TGCAGCGTGTGGTCTAGGTGGGGCGCAGATACGCAGTATTTT.